These 13 T cell receptor beta chains share one sample of origin, sequenced in a study of cytomegalovirus exposure and HLA in healthy donors. Profiling relied on immunoSEQ multiplex PCR, and the TCRdb table lists in-frame clones only, not all of them. Of 60,000 to 65,000 clones in the sample, 95% are singletons; the top ten hold 5.5% to 7.5%. The sample taken for sequencing was PBMCs. The origin of the receptors is a young woman in good health and CMV-seropositive.

V and J are TRBV18 and TRBJ2-3; weak D call: TRBD2 (6 bases). Germline CDR1 and CDR2: KGHSH and LQKENI. The CDR3 extends over 15 amino acids. V shed 0 bases and J shed 1 base, with 8 bases lying between them. CDR3 residues: CASSPPVAGTDTQYF. CDR3 coding DNA: TGTGCCAGCTCACCACCGGTAGCGGGCACAGATACGCAGTATTTT.

The chain has TRBV5-1 and TRBJ1-1; 10 positions agree with TRBD1. V trimming: 2 bases; J trimming: 4 bases; junction bases outside the gene matches: 5. CDR3 length: 15 amino acids. CDR1 is SGHRS, CDR2 YFSETQ, per germline. The CDR3 reads CASSFGTGESTEAFF. The CDR3 DNA reads as TGCGCCAGCAGCTTCGGGACAGGGGAGAGCACTGAAGCTTTCTTT.

This chain links TRBV9 with TRBJ2-1; no definite D call. This CDR3 has 13 residues. Germline V gene data show CDR1 as SGDLS and CDR2 as YYNGEE. V gave up 0 bases and J gave up 7 bases, with 8 bases separating them. The chain's CDR3 is CASSVGVPNEQFF. The CDR3 nucleotides are TGTGCCAGCAGCGTAGGAGTTCCAAATGAGCAGTTCTTC.

The rearrangement uses TRBV2 and TRBJ2-3; the D is unclear. Germline V gene data show CDR1 as SNHLY and CDR2 as FYNNEI. Trimming left V 7 bases short and J 9 bases short, with 20 bases between. The CDR3 is 14 residues long. For the CDR3, the DNA is TGTGCCAGCATGAACCCATCCTTCGCGAGCACGCAGTATTTT. Residues: CASMNPSFASTQYF.

This chain uses TRBV11-2 with TRBJ1-1; D call uncertain. Germline lookup yields CDR1 SGHAT and CDR2 FQNNGV. This CDR3 comprises 15 residues. The V and J ends lost 2 bases and 1 base respectively, with 11 bases between them. The CDR3 DNA reads as TGTGCCAGCAGCTTATCCGGGAATCGGAACACTGAAGCTTTCTTT. Its translation is CASSLSGNRNTEAFF.

The J gene is TRBJ2-1, the V gene TRBV4-1; perhaps TRBD2 as D (6 bases). Germline V lookup: CDR1 MGHRA, CDR2 YSYEKL. Trimming took off 1 base at V and 0 bases at J, with 13 bases between the two ends. The CDR3 is 17 amino acids. CDR3 protein: CASSQVRAGLSYNEQFF. The CDR3 DNA sequence: TGCGCCAGCAGCCAAGTTCGAGCGGGCCTCTCCTACAATGAGCAGTTCTTC.

Only one count was recorded for this clone. The rearrangement joins TRBV5-1 to TRBJ2-7; tentatively, D is TRBD1 (7 bases). Trimming removed 4 bases at V and 1 base at J, with 12 bases between. CDR3 length: 14 amino acids. Germline V CDR1 and CDR2: SGHRS, YFSETQ. This CDR3 reads CASSPRDSSYEQYF. The DNA of the CDR3 is TGCGCCAGCAGCCCGCGGGACAGTTCCTACGAGCAGTACTTC. Together with reference TRBV5-1 and TRBJ2-7, the CDR3 gives the full variable domain: KAGVTQTPRYLIKTRGQQVTLSCSPISGHRSVSWYQQTPGQGLQFLFEYFSETQRNKGNFPGRFSGRQFSNSRSEMNVSTLELGDSALYLCASSPRDSSYEQYFGPGTRLTVT.

The V call is TRBV15, the J call TRBJ2-7, with 12 bases lining up with TRBD2. The V gene's germline CDR1 is LNHNV and CDR2 YYDKDF (reference sequence). The CDR3 totals 16 residues. After removal of 3 bases from V and 5 bases from J, the junction contained 8 bases not matched to a gene. CDR3 DNA sequence: TGTGCCACCAGCAGGGAGACTAGCGGGAGAGGGCACGAGCAGTACTTC. It specifies CATSRETSGRGHEQYF.

V is TRBV11-3 and J is TRBJ2-3; the D gene is possibly TRBD2 (6 bases). The CDR3 covers 15 residues. Deletions cut 6 bases from V and 0 bases from J, with 13 bases between. Germline assignment: CDR1 SGHNT and CDR2 YENEEA. CDR3 in amino acids: CASSRDSTSTDTQYF. DNA for the CDR3: TGTGCCAGCAGTCGGGACTCCACTAGCACAGATACGCAGTATTTT.

V usage is TRBV4-1 and J usage is TRBJ2-3, with D perhaps TRBD2 (5 bases). V lost 0 bases, J lost 5 bases, and 12 bases lay in between. The CDR3 totals 15 residues. CDR1 and CDR2 from the germline V gene are MGHRA and YSYEKL. Here the CDR3 reads CASSQDRGVRDTQYF. The CDR3 bases are TGCGCCAGCAGCCAAGATCGGGGAGTTAGAGATACGCAGTATTTT.

The chain combines TRBV4-1 with TRBJ2-5, with a tentative D call TRBD2 (7 bases). This CDR3 contains 16 residues. Germline-derived CDR1 and CDR2 are MGHRA and YSYEKL. Trimming removed 1 base at V and 5 bases at J, with 17 bases between. The CDR3 DNA is TGCGCCAGCAGCCAAGGACCCGGGGGGCCTGTGGAGACCCAGTACTTC. It is translated as CASSQGPGGPVETQYF.

This rearrangement joins TRBV7-9 to TRBJ1-4; D gene ambiguous. The CDR3 runs to 16 residues. The V end lost 0 bases, the J end lost 6 bases, and 14 bases lay between the germline ends. Germline-derived CDR1 and CDR2 are SEHNR and FQNEAQ (reference sequence). The CDR3 is CASSLARGSEDEKLFF. The CDR3 coding sequence is TGTGCCAGCAGCTTAGCGCGAGGTTCCGAGGATGAAAAACTGTTTTTT. Complete variable domain (other parts from reference TRBV7-9 and TRBJ1-4): DTGVSQNPRHKITKRGQNVTFRCDPISEHNRLYWYRQTLGQGPEFLTYFQNEAQLEKSRLLSDRFSAERPKGSFSTLEIQRTEQGDSAMYLCASSLARGSEDEKLFFGSGTQLSVL.

The chain recombines TRBV29-1 with TRBJ1-1; 7 bases align to TRBD1. From germline, CDR1 is SQVTM and CDR2 ANQGSEA. The CDR3 totals 13 residues. V lost 6 bases to trimming and J lost 0 bases; unmatched junction nucleotides: 4. Written as DNA, the CDR3 is TGCAGCGTCACGGGACAGCTGAACACTGAAGCTTTCTTT. Protein sequence: CSVTGQLNTEAFF.